Below, one T cell receptor (beta chain) is given with its context. What it recognizes is unknown. J lost 6 bases, V lost 4 bases, and 6 bases had no gene match. CDR1 is MGHRA and CDR2 is YSYEKL in the germline V gene. This CDR3 is built from 15 residues. The data originate from a study of cytomegalovirus exposure and HLA in healthy donors. General observations from the study: CMV serostatus was the only immune exposure information that was available.

Donors had nominal health at sampling but likely had unrecorded immune exposures. 60 Vbeta and 13 Jbeta primers were used in PCR. TCRdb's table, derived via immunoSEQ multiplex PCR, lists solely in-frame clones and lacks some. The data contain over 100,000 clones, approximately 81% of them singletons. The chain has TRBV4-1 and TRBJ2-7, with 13 bases identical to TRBD2. This sequence was found in a woman aged 18 to 35 in good health and CMV-seropositive. Sequencing used PBMCs. CDR3 coding DNA: TGCGCCAGCAGCCCAGGACTAGCGGGAGCTCGCGAGCAGTACTTC. This translates into CASSPGLAGAREQYF.